One sample yielded the 25 T cell receptor beta chains listed below, sequenced in a study of identical twins. TCRdb passed the 5' RACE reads through MiXCR, listing each CDR3 protein once. The sample has roughly 280,000 distinct CDR3 sequences; more than 8% are singletons. This sample was also put to use in a study of yellow fever vaccine responses in identical twins.

The sequencing input was CD8+ T cells sorted from blood. The receptor set was obtained from a woman aged 18 to 35 in good health.

V and J are TRBV4-1 and TRBJ1-2; tentatively, D is TRBD1 (6 bases). CDR3 length: 15 residues. V lost 1 base, J lost 2 bases, and 11 bases lay in between. Germline CDR1 reads MGHRA; CDR2 reads YSYEKL. The DNA of the CDR3 is TGCGCCAGCAGCCAAGGGGCTACAGGGAACTATGGCTACACCTTC. Translating gives CASSQGATGNYGYTF.

This clonotype was picked up many times. V gene TRBV6-2 or TRBV6-3 combines with J gene TRBJ2-7; D uncertain. Germline lookup yields CDR1 MNHEY and CDR2 SVGEGT. This CDR3 comprises 13 residues. V was cut by 4 bases and J by 5 bases, with 12 bases left in between. The CDR3 here is CASSLVQFHEQYF. The CDR3 DNA reads TGTGCCAGCAGTTTGGTCCAGTTTCACGAGCAGTACTTC.

This clonotype was counted many times. The V gene is TRBV9, the J gene TRBJ2-3, with unresolved D. V was shortened by 3 bases and J by 5 bases, with 10 bases between the two germline ends. The CDR3 runs to 13 residues. Germline values: CDR1 SGDLS, CDR2 YYNGEE. The CDR3, as DNA: TGTGCCAGCAGCGCTTATGACGGAGATACGCAGTATTTT. This codes for CASSAYDGDTQYF.

In this sample, this clonotype turned up many times. The gene calls are TRBV28 and TRBJ2-2, with 7 bases aligning to TRBD1. The CDR3 is made up of 16 amino acids. Germline CDR1 reads MDHEN; CDR2 reads SYDVKM. With 2 bases clipped from V and 0 bases from J, the junction kept 3 bases outside the gene matches. CDR3 sequence (DNA): TGTGCCAGCAGTTTAGAGGGGACAGCGAACACCGGGGAGCTGTTTTTT. This gives the protein CASSLEGTANTGELFF.

This clonotype has only a few counts. The rearrangement links TRBV28 to TRBJ2-1; D gene uncertain. V was cut by 2 bases and J by 6 bases, with 8 bases left in between. Germline V gives CDR1 MDHEN, CDR2 SYDVKM. The CDR3 runs 13 residues. The CDR3: CASSLPEPNEQFF. DNA for the CDR3: TGTGCCAGCAGTTTACCTGAGCCCAATGAGCAGTTCTTC.

In this sample, this clonotype turned up a few times. CDR3 sequence (DNA): TGCAGCGTCGGGACAGCTGGGGGCTACGAGCAGTACTTC. Residues: CSVGTAGGYEQYF. The V call is TRBV29-1, the J call TRBJ2-7; TRBD1 matches at 7 bases. Trimming cost V 6 bases and J 3 bases; bases outside gene matches: 8. The germline gives CDR1 SQVTM, CDR2 ANQGSEA. CDR3 length: 13 amino acids.

This clonotype showed up just a few times. This chain connects TRBV29-1 to TRBJ2-3; TRBD2 might be the D (7 bases). Germline V gene data show CDR1 as SQVTM and CDR2 as ANQGSEA. V was shortened by 3 bases and J by 4 bases, with 17 bases between the two germline ends. The length of the CDR3 is 15 residues. The CDR3 DNA reads as TGCAGCGTTGAGCCAAGGGGGGGCGCAGCAGATACGCAGTATTTT. Its protein is CSVEPRGGAADTQYF.

The chain links TRBV5-1 to TRBJ1-2; the D is unclear. CDR3 length: 15 amino acids. V lost 3 bases, J lost 8 bases, and 20 bases lay in between. CDR1 is SGHRS, CDR2 YFSETQ, per germline. The CDR3 protein is CASSSVDGPSYGYTF. The CDR3 DNA follows: TGCGCCAGCAGCTCGGTAGACGGGCCTTCCTACGGCTACACCTTC.

V and J are TRBV6-4 and TRBJ2-2, with 8 bases aligning to TRBD2. V shed 4 bases, J shed 4 bases, and the junction held 2 bases outside the gene matches. The germline gives CDR1 MRHNA, CDR2 SNTAGT. The CDR3 has 14 residues. DNA of the CDR3: TGTGCCAGCAGTGGTAGCGGGACCACCGGGGAGCTGTTTTTT. Its protein is CASSGSGTTGELFF.

V usage is TRBV5-1 and J usage is TRBJ2-1; maybe TRBD2 (6 bases). Per the germline V gene, CDR1 is SGHRS and CDR2 is YFSETQ. This CDR3 spans 14 amino acids. Trimming took off 5 bases at V and 3 bases at J, with 12 bases between the two ends. CDR3 amino acids: CASSYGGVYNEQFF. The DNA of the CDR3 is TGCGCCAGCAGTTACGGCGGGGTCTACAATGAGCAGTTCTTC.

The chain uses TRBV19 and TRBJ1-4; D unclear. Trimming pared 4 bases from V and 7 bases from J, leaving 13 bases between. Germline-derived CDR1 and CDR2 are LNHDA and SQIVND (reference sequence). The CDR3 is 14 amino acids. CDR3 in amino acids: CASSNLPRGEKLFF. DNA for the CDR3: TGTGCCAGTAGTAATCTCCCTCGGGGTGAAAAACTGTTTTTT.

The rearrangement joins TRBV5-6 to TRBJ1-5; TRBD1 is a possible D gene (5 bases). V lost 0 bases and J 3 bases, leaving 10 bases between the germline ends. From germline, CDR1 is SGHDT and CDR2 YYEEEE. This CDR3 has 15 residues. CDR3 sequence reads: CASSLGRGFNQPQHF. The CDR3 coding sequence is TGTGCCAGCAGCTTGGGACGGGGGTTCAATCAGCCCCAGCATTTT.

This clonotype was detected once. The chain employs TRBV7-9 and TRBJ2-5; D is perhaps TRBD1 (6 bases). Trimming removed 10 bases from V and 4 bases from J, with 16 bases in between. The CDR3 spans 13 residues. CDR1 and CDR2 from the germline V gene are SEHNR and FQNEAQ (reference sequence). CDR3 bases: TGTGCCACCCGACAGGCAGCCTCAGAGACCCAGTACTTC. This translates into CATRQAASETQYF.

The chain has TRBV4-3 and TRBJ2-7, with D tentatively TRBD2 (6 bases). Germline CDR1 LGHNA, CDR2 YSLEER. V lost 6 bases and J lost 2, with 14 bases in between. The CDR3 contains 14 residues. The CDR3 loop is CASSHFGGTYEQYF. The CDR3 DNA is TGCGCCAGCAGTCACTTTGGAGGGACCTACGAGCAGTACTTC.

The chain employs TRBV19 and TRBJ2-7; 7 nucleotides match TRBD1. The CDR3 spans 14 residues. Trimming removed 4 bases from V and 1 base from J; junction bases left unmatched: 4. The germline V gene has CDR1 LNHDA and CDR2 SQIVND (reference sequence). In nucleotides, the CDR3 is TGTGCCAGTAGTAACGACAGGGAATCCTACGAGCAGTACTTC. Protein: CASSNDRESYEQYF.

This clonotype was seen ten or more times. This rearrangement joins TRBV12-3 or TRBV12-4 to TRBJ2-1, with D perhaps matching TRBD2 (6 bases). V was pared by 3 bases and J by 9 bases, with 15 bases between. The CDR3 is made up of 14 amino acids. For the CDR3, the DNA is TGTGCCAGCAGTTTCGTAGCTAGCGCGGGTGAGCAGTTCTTC. Protein: CASSFVASAGEQFF.

In its sample, this clonotype was seen many times. The chain is built from TRBV15 and TRBJ2-2; D unclear. From germline, CDR1 is LNHNV and CDR2 YYDKDF (reference sequence). Trimming removed 5 bases from V and 10 bases from J, with 8 bases in between. The length of the CDR3 is 11 residues. As DNA, the CDR3 is TGTGCCACCAGCGCGAAAAAGGAGCTGTTTTTT. It translates to CATSAKKELFF. Full variable domain (missing parts from reference TRBV15 and TRBJ2-2): DAMVIQNPRYQVTQFGKPVTLSCSQTLNHNVMYWYQQKSSQAPKLLFHYYDKDFNNEADTPDNFQSRRPNTSFCFLDIRSPGLGDTAMYLCATSAKKELFFGEGSRLTVL.

The chain carries TRBV7-2 and TRBJ1-2; D is perhaps TRBD1 (6 bases). Germline lookup yields CDR1 SGHTA and CDR2 FQGNSA. The CDR3 contains 16 residues. The V end was cut by 1 base, the J end by 2 bases, with 14 bases between. The CDR3: CASSLDGTLGNYGYTF. The DNA for the CDR3 is TGTGCCAGCAGCTTAGATGGGACATTGGGGAACTATGGCTACACCTTC.

This clonotype was counted ten times or more. The V gene is TRBV7-2, the J gene TRBJ2-3; D remains unclear. V dropped 5 bases and J dropped 4 bases, with 10 bases sitting between them. CDR1 and CDR2 from the germline V gene are SGHTA and FQGNSA. CDR3 size: 13 residues. CDR3: CASSQTHPDTQYF. As DNA, the CDR3 is TGTGCCAGCAGCCAGACACATCCAGATACGCAGTATTTT.

This clonotype was seen ten or more times. The V and J genes are TRBV20-1 and TRBJ1-4; D perhaps matches TRBD1 (6 bases). Between the trimmed V and J ends, which lost 3 bases and 3 bases, there was a span of 17 bases. Germline V lookup: CDR1 DFQATT, CDR2 SNEGSKA (reference sequence). There are 16 residues in the CDR3. CDR3 sequence: CSARIMWGASNEKLFF. CDR3 nucleotides: TGCAGTGCTAGGATTATGTGGGGGGCATCTAATGAAAAACTGTTTTTT.

This clonotype occurred a few times. The rearrangement links TRBV29-1 to TRBJ2-7; no clear D. Trimming removed 7 bases at V and 4 bases at J, with 20 bases between. Germline V gives CDR1 SQVTM, CDR2 ANQGSEA. The CDR3 loop spans 14 amino acids. CDR3 in amino acids: CSAIRADRAYEQYF. The CDR3 DNA is TGCAGCGCAATTCGGGCCGACCGGGCTTACGAGCAGTACTTC.

This clonotype was counted a few times. The V gene is TRBV15, the J gene TRBJ1-2; 7 bases agree with TRBD1. V gave up 0 bases and J gave up 0 bases; unmatched junction bases: 10. The CDR3 length is 18 residues. CDR1 LNHNV and CDR2 YYDKDF come from the germline V gene (reference sequence). The CDR3 region has the DNA TGTGCCACCAGCAGAGATTTTCCGGGACAGAAGTCTAACTATGGCTACACCTTC. Translated: CATSRDFPGQKSNYGYTF.

This clonotype was recorded many times. Written as DNA, the CDR3 is TGTGCCAGCAGCTTAACTTCTCTCAGTTCCAATGAGCAGTTCTTC. Translation gives CASSLTSLSSNEQFF. The chain links TRBV7-3 to TRBJ2-1; D call uncertain. Germline CDR1 reads SGHTA; CDR2 reads FQGTGA. CDR3 size: 15 residues. Trimming pared 0 bases from V and 6 bases from J, leaving 12 bases between.

This clonotype was seen only a few times. This chain links TRBV6-2 or TRBV6-3 with TRBJ2-7, with D maybe TRBD1 (5 bases). This CDR3 contains 14 residues. Germline CDR1 is MNHEY and CDR2 is SVGEGT. Between the trimmed V and J ends, which lost 0 bases and 2 bases, there was a span of 8 bases. The CDR3 protein is CASSYSSRAYEQYF. The CDR3 bases are TGTGCCAGCAGTTACTCGTCCAGGGCCTACGAGCAGTACTTC.

The chain is built from TRBV20-1 and TRBJ2-2; D is perhaps TRBD1 or TRBD2 (5 bases each). Germline CDR1 DFQATT, CDR2 SNEGSKA (reference sequence). This CDR3 is built from 15 residues. Between the trimmed V and J ends, which lost 0 bases and 7 bases, there was a span of 15 bases. The CDR3 DNA follows: TGCAGTGCTAGAGATCTAGACCGAGGGGTCGGGGAGCTGTTTTTT. Translating it yields CSARDLDRGVGELFF.